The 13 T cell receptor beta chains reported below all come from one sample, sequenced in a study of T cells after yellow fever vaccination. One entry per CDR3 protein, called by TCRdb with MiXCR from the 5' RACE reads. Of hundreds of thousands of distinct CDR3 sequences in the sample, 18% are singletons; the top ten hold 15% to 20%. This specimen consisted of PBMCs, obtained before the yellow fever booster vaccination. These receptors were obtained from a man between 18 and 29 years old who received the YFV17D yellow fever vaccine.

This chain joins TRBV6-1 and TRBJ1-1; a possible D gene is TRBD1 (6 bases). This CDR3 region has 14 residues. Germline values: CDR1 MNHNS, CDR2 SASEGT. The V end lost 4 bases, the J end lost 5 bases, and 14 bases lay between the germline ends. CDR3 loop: CASSAQGGGTEAFF. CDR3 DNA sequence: TGTGCCAGCAGTGCACAGGGTGGAGGGACTGAAGCTTTCTTT.

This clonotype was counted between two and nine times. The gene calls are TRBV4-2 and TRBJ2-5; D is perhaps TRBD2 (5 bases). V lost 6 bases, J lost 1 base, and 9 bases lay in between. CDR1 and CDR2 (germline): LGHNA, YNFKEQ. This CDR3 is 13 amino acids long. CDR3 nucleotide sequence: TGTGCCAGCAGGGGCAGCGGCCAAGAGACCCAGTACTTC. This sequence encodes CASRGSGQETQYF.

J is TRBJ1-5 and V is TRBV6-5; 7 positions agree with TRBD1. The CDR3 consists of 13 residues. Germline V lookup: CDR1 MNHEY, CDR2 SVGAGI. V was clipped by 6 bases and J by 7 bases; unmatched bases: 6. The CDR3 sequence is CASSTGEGQPQHF. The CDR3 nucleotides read TGTGCCAGCAGCACAGGGGAAGGCCAGCCCCAGCATTTT.

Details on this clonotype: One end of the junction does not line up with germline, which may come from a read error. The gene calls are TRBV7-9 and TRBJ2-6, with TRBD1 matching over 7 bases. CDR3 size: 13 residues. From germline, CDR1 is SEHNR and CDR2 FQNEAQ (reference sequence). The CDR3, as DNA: TGTTCCAGCAGCTTCGGGACAGTTAACGTCCTGACTTTC. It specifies CSSSFGTVNVLTF.

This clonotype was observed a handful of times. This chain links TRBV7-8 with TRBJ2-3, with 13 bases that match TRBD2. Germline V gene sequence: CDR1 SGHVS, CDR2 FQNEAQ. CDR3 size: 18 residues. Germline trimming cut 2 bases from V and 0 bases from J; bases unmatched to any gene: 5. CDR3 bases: TGTGCCAGCAGCTTAAGACTAGCGGGGGGACCTAGCACAGATACGCAGTATTTT. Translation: CASSLRLAGGPSTDTQYF.

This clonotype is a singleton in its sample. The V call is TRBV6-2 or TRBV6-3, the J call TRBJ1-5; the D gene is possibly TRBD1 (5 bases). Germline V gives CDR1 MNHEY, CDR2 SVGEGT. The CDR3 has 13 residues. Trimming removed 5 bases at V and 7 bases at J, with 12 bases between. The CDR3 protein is CASSETGDQPQHF. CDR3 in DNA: TGTGCCAGCAGTGAAACCGGGGACCAGCCCCAGCATTTT.

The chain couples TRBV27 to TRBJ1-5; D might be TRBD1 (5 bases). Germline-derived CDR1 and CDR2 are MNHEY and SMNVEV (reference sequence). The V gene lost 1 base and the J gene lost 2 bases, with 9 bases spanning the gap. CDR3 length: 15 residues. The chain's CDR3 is CASSLFGGGNQPQHF. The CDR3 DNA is TGTGCCAGCAGTTTATTTGGGGGAGGCAATCAGCCCCAGCATTTT.

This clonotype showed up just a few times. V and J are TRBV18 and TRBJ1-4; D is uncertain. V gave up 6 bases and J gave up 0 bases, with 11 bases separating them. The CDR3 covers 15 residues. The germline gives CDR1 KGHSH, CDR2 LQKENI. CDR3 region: CASSTYEATNEKLFF. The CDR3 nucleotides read TGTGCCAGCTCGACTTACGAGGCAACTAATGAAAAACTGTTTTTT.

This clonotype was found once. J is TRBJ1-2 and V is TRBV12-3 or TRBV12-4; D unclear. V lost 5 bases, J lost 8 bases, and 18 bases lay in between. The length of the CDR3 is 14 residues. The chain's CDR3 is CASSPPHYHRGYTF. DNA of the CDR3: TGTGCCAGCAGTCCTCCACACTACCACCGGGGCTACACCTTC.

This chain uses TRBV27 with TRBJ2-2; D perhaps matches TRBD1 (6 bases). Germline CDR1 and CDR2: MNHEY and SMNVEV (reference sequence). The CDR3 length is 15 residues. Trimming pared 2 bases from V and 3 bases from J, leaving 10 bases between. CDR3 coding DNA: TGTGCCAGCAGTTTAAAGGGGGTGTACACCGGGGAGCTGTTTTTT. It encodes CASSLKGVYTGELFF.

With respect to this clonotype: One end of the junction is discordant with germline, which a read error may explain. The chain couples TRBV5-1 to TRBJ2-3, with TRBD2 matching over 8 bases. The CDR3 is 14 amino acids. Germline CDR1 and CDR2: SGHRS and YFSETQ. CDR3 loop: CASSLSGAGDTQYF. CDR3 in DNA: TGTGCCAGCAGCCTTAGCGGGGCGGGAGATACGCAGTATTTT.

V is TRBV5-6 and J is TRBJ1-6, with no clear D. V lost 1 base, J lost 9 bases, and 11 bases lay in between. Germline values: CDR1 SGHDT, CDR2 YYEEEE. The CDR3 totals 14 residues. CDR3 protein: CASSLRRLPSPLHF. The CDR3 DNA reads TGTGCCAGCAGCTTGCGGAGACTACCTTCACCCCTCCACTTT.

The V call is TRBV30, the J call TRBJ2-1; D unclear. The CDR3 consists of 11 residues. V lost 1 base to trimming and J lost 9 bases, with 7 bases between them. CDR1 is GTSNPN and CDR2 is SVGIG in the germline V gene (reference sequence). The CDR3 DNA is TGTGCCTGGAGTGCCCGGAGTGAGCAGTTCTTC. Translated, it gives CAWSARSEQFF.